The 8 T cell receptor beta chains below come from one sample, sequenced in a study of cytomegalovirus exposure and HLA in healthy donors (dated by TCRdb to about 2017). Library generation was performed with the immunoSEQ multiplex PCR assay. A mixture of 60 forward primers for TCR Vbeta segments and 13 reverse primers for TCR Jbeta segments was used in the multiplex PCR. TCRdb obtained this table from immuneACCESS and retained in-frame rearrangements with V and J assigned. These tables miss some clones; where compared with another copy, unresolved V genes account for less than half of the shortfall, and the remainder is unexplained. The data table for this sample lists about 48,000 clones. Together, the top ten hold approximately 6.6% of the sample. Sequenced: PBMCs. The receptors come from a male donor in good health and CMV-seropositive.

This chain links TRBV18 with TRBJ2-1, with D tentatively TRBD1 (6 bases). CDR1 is KGHSH and CDR2 is LQKENI in the germline V gene. This CDR3 spans 15 amino acids. V was pared by 6 bases and J by 4 bases, with 16 bases between. CDR3 in amino acids: CASSPRQETYNEQFF. The CDR3 nucleotides are TGTGCCAGCTCCCCTAGACAGGAGACTTACAATGAGCAGTTCTTC. The entire variable domain, with the rest obtained from reference TRBV18 and TRBJ2-1, is as follows: NAGVMQNPRHLVRRRGQEARLRCSPMKGHSHVYWYRQLPEEGLKFMVYLQKENIIDESGMPKERFSAEFPKEGPSILRIQQVVRGDSAAYFCASSPRQETYNEQFFGPGTRLTVL.

The V call is TRBV4-1, the J call TRBJ1-5, with D perhaps TRBD1 (6 bases). CDR1 is MGHRA, CDR2 YSYEKL, per germline. V shed 2 bases and J shed 15 bases, with 23 bases lying between them. CDR3 length: 15 amino acids. The CDR3, as DNA: TGCGCCAGCAGCCAATTTGGGGCACCGGGACACTTCTTGCATTTT. Its protein is CASSQFGAPGHFLHF.

The chain recombines TRBV10-1 with TRBJ1-4, with D possibly being TRBD1 (6 bases). V lost 6 bases and J 2 bases, leaving 16 bases between the germline ends. Germline CDR1 reads WNHNN; CDR2 reads SYGVQD (reference sequence). The CDR3 spans 16 residues. CDR3 region: CASRTGKGATNEKLFF. The CDR3 DNA sequence: TGCGCCAGCAGAACAGGGAAGGGCGCTACTAATGAAAAACTGTTTTTT.

This sequence joins TRBV5-1 and TRBJ2-5; D is unclear. The CDR3 runs 12 residues. Germline-derived CDR1 and CDR2 are SGHRS and YFSETQ. Trimming stripped 3 bases from V and 3 bases from J, with 6 bases between. The CDR3 is CASSSVKETQYF. The DNA of the CDR3 is TGCGCCAGCAGCTCGGTTAAAGAGACCCAGTACTTC.

The chain's CDR3 is CASSSEGQSRYEQYF. CDR3 DNA: TGTGCCAGCAGCTCGGAGGGACAGTCGCGATACGAGCAGTACTTC. This chain uses TRBV7-9 with TRBJ2-7; the D gene is possibly TRBD1 (7 bases). Trimming left V 4 bases short and J 4 bases short, with 17 bases between. The germline V gene encodes CDR1 SEHNR and CDR2 FQNEAQ (reference sequence). There are 15 residues in the CDR3.

This chain uses TRBV25-1 with TRBJ1-2, with D possibly matching TRBD1 (6 bases). V gave up 9 bases and J gave up 4 bases, with 12 bases separating them. The CDR3 contains 12 residues. Germline values: CDR1 MGHDK, CDR2 SYGVNS. The CDR3: CASYREGYGYTF. The CDR3 region has the DNA TGTGCCAGTTACAGGGAGGGCTATGGCTACACCTTC.

The V call is TRBV5-1, the J call TRBJ2-5; tentatively, D is TRBD2 (5 bases). Germline lookup yields CDR1 SGHRS and CDR2 YFSETQ. The CDR3 is 15 amino acids. V lost 4 bases to trimming and J lost 6 bases, with 19 bases between them. Here the CDR3 reads CASSLDSPGDQTQYF. The CDR3 nucleotides are TGCGCCAGCAGCCTGGACTCCCCCGGAGATCAGACCCAGTACTTC.

The chain uses TRBV28 and TRBJ2-7; TRBD1 agrees at 8 bases. CDR1 is MDHEN and CDR2 is SYDVKM in the germline V gene. Germline trimming cut 6 bases from V and 0 bases from J; bases unmatched to any gene: 4. CDR3 length equals 14 residues. CDR3 sequence: CASRWTGSSYEQYF. CDR3 coding DNA: TGTGCCAGCAGGTGGACAGGGAGCTCCTACGAGCAGTACTTC.